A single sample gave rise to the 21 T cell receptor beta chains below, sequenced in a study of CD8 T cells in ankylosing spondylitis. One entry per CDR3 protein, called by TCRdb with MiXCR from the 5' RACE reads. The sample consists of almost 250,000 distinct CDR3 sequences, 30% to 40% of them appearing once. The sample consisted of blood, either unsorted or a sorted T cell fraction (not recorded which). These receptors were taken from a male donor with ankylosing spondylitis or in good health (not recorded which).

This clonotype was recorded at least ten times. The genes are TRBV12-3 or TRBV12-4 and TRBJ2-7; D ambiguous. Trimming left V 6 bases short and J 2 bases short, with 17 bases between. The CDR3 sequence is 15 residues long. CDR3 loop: CASSHTASLTYEQYF. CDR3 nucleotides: TGTGCCAGCAGCCATACTGCAAGCCTAACCTACGAGCAGTACTTC.

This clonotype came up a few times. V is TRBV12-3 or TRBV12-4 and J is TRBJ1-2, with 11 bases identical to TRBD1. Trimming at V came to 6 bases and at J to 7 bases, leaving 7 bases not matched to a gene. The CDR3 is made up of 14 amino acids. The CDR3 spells CASSRTGGIGGYTF. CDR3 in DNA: TGTGCCAGCAGCCGGACAGGGGGCATCGGTGGCTACACCTTC.

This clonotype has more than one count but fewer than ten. The CDR3: CSAFGGPRSWNEQYF. The CDR3 DNA follows: TGCAGTGCTTTCGGGGGCCCTCGGAGTTGGAACGAGCAGTACTTC. This chain uses TRBV20-1 with TRBJ2-7; either TRBD1 or TRBD2 may fit D (6 bases each). V was pared by 5 bases and J by 5 bases, with 22 bases between. Germline V gene sequence: CDR1 DFQATT, CDR2 SNEGSKA (reference sequence). The CDR3 has 15 residues.

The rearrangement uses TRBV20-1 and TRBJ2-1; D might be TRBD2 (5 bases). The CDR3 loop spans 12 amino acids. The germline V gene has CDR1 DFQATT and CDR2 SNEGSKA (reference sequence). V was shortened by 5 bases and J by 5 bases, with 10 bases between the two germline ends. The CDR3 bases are TGCAGTGCTGAACCGGGGAACAATGAGCAGTTCTTC. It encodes CSAEPGNNEQFF.

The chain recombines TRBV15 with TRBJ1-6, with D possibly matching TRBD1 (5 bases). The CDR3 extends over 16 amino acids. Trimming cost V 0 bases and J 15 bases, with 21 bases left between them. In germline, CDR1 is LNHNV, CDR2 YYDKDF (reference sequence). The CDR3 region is CATSRDAGGKWGILHF. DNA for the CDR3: TGTGCCACCAGCAGAGATGCTGGGGGGAAGTGGGGAATCCTCCACTTT.

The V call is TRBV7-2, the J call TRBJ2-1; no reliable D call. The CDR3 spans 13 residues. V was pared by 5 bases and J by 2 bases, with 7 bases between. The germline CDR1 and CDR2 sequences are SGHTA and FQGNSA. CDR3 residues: CASSADTYNEQFF. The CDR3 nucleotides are TGTGCCAGCAGCGCAGACACCTACAATGAGCAGTTCTTC. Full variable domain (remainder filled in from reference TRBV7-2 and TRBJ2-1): GAGVSQSPSNKVTEKGKDVELRCDPISGHTALYWYRQSLGQGLEFLIYFQGNSAPDKSGLPSDRFSAERTGGSVSTLTIQRTQQEDSAVYLCASSADTYNEQFFGPGTRLTVL.

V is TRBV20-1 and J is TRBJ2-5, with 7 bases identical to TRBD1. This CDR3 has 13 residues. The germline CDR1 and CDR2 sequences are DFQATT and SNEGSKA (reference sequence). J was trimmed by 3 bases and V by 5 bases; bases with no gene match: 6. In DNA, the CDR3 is TGCAGTGCTGGGACAGAACCAAAAGAGACCCAGTACTTC. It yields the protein CSAGTEPKETQYF.

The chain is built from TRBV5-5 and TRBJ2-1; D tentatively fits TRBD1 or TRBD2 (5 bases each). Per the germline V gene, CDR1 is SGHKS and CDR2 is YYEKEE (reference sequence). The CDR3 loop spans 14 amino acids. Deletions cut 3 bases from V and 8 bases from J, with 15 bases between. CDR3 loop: CASSSSQWDDEQFF. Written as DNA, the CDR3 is TGTGCCAGCAGCTCGTCCCAGTGGGACGATGAGCAGTTCTTC.

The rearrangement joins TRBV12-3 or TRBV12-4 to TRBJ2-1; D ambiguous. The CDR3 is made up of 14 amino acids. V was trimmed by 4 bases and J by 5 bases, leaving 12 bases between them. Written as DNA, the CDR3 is TGTGCCAGCAGTTCGCGTGGGCTGGACAATGAGCAGTTCTTC. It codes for CASSSRGLDNEQFF.

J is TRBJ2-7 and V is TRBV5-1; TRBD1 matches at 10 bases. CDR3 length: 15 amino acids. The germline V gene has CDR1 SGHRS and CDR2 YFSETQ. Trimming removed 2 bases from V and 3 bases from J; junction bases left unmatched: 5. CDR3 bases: TGCGCCAGCAGCTTAGGGCGGACAGGGGGCTACGAGCAGTACTTC. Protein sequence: CASSLGRTGGYEQYF.

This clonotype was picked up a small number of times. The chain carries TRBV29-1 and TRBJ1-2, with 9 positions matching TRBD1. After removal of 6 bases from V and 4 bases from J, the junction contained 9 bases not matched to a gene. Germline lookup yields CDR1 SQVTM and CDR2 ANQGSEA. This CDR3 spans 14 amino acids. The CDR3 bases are TGCAGCGTACCCCGGACAGGGGTAATCTATGGCTACACCTTC. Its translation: CSVPRTGVIYGYTF.

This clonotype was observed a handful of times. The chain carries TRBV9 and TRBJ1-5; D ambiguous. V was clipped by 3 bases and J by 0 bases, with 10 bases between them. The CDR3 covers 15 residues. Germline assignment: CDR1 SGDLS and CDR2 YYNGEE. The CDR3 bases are TGTGCCAGCAGCGAATCCGGGAATAGCAATCAGCCCCAGCATTTT. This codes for CASSESGNSNQPQHF.

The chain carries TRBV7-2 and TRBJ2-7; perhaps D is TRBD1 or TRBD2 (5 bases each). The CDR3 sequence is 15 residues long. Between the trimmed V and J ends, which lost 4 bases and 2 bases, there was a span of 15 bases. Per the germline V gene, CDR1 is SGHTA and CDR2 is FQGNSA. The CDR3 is CASSSRDGETYEQYF. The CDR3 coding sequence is TGTGCCAGCAGCTCCCGGGACGGAGAAACCTACGAGCAGTACTTC. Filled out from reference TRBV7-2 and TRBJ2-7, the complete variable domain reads GAGVSQSPSNKVTEKGKDVELRCDPISGHTALYWYRQSLGQGLEFLIYFQGNSAPDKSGLPSDRFSAERTGGSVSTLTIQRTQQEDSAVYLCASSSRDGETYEQYFGPGTRLTVT.

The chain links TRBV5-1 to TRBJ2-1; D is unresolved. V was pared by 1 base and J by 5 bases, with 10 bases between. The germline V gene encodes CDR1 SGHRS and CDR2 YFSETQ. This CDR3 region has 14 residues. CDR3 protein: CASSLSPGNNEQFF. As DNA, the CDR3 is TGCGCCAGCAGCTTGTCGCCAGGTAACAATGAGCAGTTCTTC.

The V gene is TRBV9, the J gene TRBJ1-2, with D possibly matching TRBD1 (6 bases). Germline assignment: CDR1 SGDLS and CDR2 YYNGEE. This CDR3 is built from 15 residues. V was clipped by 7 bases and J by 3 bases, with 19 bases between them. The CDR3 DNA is TGTGCCAGCGGCTCTTCTTTGACAGGTTACTATGGCTACACCTTC. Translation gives CASGSSLTGYYGYTF.

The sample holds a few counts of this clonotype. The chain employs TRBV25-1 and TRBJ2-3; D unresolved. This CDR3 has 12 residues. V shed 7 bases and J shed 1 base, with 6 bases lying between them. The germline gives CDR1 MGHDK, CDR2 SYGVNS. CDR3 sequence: CASNVGTDTQYF. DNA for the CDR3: TGTGCCAGCAATGTTGGCACAGATACGCAGTATTTT. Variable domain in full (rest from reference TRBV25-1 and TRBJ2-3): EADIYQTPRYLVIGTGKKITLECSQTMGHDKMYWYQQDPGMELHLIHYSYGVNSTEKGDLSSESTVSRIRTEHFPLTLESARPSHTSQYLCASNVGTDTQYFGPGTRLTVL.

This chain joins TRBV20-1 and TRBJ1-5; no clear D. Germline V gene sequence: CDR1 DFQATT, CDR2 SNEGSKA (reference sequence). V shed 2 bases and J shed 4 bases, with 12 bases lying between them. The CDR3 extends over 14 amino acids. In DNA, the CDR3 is TGCAGTGCTAGAAGGGCAAACGAGAATCAGCCCCAGCATTTT. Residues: CSARRANENQPQHF.

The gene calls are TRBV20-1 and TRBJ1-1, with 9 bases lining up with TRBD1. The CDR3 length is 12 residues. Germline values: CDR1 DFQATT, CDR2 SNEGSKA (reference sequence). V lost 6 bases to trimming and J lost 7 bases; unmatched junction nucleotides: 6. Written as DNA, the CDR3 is TGCAGTGCCCCTACAGGGGGCTTTGAAGCTTTCTTT. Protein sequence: CSAPTGGFEAFF.

CDR3 in amino acids: CASSYSGPPTYEQYF. CDR3 DNA sequence: TGTGCCAGCAGTTACTCTGGGCCCCCCACCTACGAGCAGTACTTC. The chain joins TRBV6-5 to TRBJ2-7; D unclear. CDR3 length: 15 amino acids. Trimming cost V 0 bases and J 2 bases, with 11 bases left between them. The germline V gene has CDR1 MNHEY and CDR2 SVGAGI.

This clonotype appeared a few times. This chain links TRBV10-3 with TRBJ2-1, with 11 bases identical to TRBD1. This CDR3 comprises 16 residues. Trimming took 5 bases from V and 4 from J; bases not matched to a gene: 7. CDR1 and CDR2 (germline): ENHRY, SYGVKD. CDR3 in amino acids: CAISNSGQGGYNEQFF. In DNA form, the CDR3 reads TGTGCCATCAGTAACTCGGGACAGGGGGGATACAATGAGCAGTTCTTC.

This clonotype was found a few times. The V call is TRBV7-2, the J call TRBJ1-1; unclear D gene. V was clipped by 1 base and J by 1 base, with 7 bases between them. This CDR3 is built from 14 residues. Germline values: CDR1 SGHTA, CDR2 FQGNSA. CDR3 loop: CASSLGPSNTEAFF. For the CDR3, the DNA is TGTGCCAGCAGCTTAGGACCTTCGAACACTGAAGCTTTCTTT. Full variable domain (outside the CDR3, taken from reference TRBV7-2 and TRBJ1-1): GAGVSQSPSNKVTEKGKDVELRCDPISGHTALYWYRQSLGQGLEFLIYFQGNSAPDKSGLPSDRFSAERTGGSVSTLTIQRTQQEDSAVYLCASSLGPSNTEAFFGQGTRLTVV.